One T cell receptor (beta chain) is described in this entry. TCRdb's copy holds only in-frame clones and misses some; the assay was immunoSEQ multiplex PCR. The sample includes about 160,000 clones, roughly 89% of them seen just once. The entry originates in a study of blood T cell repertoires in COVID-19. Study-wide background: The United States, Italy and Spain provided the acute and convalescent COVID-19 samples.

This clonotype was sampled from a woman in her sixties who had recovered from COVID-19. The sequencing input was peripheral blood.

CDR3: CASSPGVVDTQYF. CDR3 nucleotides: TGTGCCAGCAGCCCTGGAGTAGTGGATACGCAGTATTTT. V usage is TRBV7-9 and J usage is TRBJ2-3; D is unclear. The V and J ends lost 5 bases and 6 bases respectively, with 12 bases between them. This CDR3 is built from 13 residues. Germline loops: CDR1 SEHNR, CDR2 FQNEAQ (reference sequence).